This T cell receptor delta chain is from a study of Vδ1+ human thymocytes. General observations from the study: Highly polyclonal TRG and TRD repertoires with Gaussian CDR3 length distributions appeared in thymus. Bulk data may be misread because of unexpected Vdelta2 sequences. Around 20% of thymic delta-chain sequences were Vdelta2, with few Vdelta3, unlike blood Vdelta1+ controls.

After alphabeta T cell depletion, CD3+ Vdelta1+ Vdelta2- thymocytes were sorted. The germline CDR1 and CDR2 sequences are TSWWSYY and QGS. Between the trimmed V and J ends, which lost 3 bases and 0 bases, there was a span of 29 bases. The CDR3 loop spans 21 amino acids. The template was reverse-transcribed extracted RNA. The CDR3 regions were amplified by multiplex PCR from V-gene primers to a constant-region primer. TCRdb re-processed the multiplex PCR reads using CATT. The profile covers 45,000 to 60,000 delta-chain clones, with more than 12% appearing a single time and around 0.37% taken by the ten largest. This clone was counted a few times. Its antigen is not known.

J is TRDJ1 and V is TRDV1; tentatively, D is TRDD3 (5 bases). Sequencing was performed on Vdelta1+ gamma-delta thymocytes from the thymus. This sample's subset: FACS-sorted CD3+ TCRalphabeta- TCRVdelta1+ TCRVdelta2- thymocytes. This TCR derives from a girl less than two years old who had congenital heart surgery. The CDR3 reads CALGDPPLHTGGLKYTDKLIF. The CDR3 DNA follows: TGTGCTCTTGGGGACCCACCTTTACATACTGGTGGCCTCAAGTACACCGATAAACTCATCTTT.